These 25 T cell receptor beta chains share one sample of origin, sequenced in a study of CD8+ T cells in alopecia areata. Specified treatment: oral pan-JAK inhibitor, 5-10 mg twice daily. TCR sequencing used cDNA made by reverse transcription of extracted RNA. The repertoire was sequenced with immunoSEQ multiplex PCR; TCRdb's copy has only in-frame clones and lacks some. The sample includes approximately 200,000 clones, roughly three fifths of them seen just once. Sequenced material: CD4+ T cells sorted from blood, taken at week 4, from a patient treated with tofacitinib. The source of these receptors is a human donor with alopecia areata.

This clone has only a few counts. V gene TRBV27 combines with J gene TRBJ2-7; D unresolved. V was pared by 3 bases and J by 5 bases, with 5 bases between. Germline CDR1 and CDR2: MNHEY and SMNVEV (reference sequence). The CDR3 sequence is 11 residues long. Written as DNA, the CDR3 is TGTGCCAGCAGTTTTAGACACGAGCAGTACTTC. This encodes CASSFRHEQYF.

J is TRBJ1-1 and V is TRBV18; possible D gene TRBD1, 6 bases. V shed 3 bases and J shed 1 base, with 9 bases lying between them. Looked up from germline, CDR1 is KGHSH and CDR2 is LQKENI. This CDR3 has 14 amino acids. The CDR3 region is CASSPGQTNTEAFF. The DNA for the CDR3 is TGTGCCAGCTCACCCGGACAGACGAACACTGAAGCTTTCTTT.

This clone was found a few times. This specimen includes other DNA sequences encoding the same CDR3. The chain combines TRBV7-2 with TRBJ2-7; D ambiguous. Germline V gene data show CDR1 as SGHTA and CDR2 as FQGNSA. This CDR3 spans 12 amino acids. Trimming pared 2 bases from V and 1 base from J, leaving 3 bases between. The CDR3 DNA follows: TGTGCCAGCAGCTTATCATCCTACGAGCAGTACTTC. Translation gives CASSLSSYEQYF.

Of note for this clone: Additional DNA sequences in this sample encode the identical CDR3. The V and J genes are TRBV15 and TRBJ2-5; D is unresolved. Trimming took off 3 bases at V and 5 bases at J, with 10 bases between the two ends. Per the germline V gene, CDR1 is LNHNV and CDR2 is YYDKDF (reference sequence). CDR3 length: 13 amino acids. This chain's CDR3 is CATSRDPRETQYF. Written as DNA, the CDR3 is TGTGCCACCAGCAGGGACCCACGGGAGACCCAGTACTTC.

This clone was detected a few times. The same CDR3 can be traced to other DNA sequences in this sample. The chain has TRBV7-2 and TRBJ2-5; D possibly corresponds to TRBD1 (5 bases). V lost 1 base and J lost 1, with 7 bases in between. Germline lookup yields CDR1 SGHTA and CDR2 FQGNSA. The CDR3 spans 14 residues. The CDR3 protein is CASSLGRAQETQYF. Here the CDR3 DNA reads TGTGCCAGCAGCTTAGGCAGGGCCCAAGAGACCCAGTACTTC.

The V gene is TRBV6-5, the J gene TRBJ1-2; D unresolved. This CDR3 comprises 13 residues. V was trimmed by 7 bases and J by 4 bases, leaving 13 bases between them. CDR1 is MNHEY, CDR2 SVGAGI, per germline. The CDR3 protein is CASTFSRSYGYTF. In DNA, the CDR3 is TGTGCCAGCACTTTCTCAAGGAGCTATGGCTACACCTTC.

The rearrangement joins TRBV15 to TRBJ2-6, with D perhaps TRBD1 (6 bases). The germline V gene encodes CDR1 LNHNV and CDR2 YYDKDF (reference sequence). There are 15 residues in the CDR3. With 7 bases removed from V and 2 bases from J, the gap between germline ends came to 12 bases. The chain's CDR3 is CATMGHSAGANVLTF. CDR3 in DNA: TGTGCCACCATGGGACATTCAGCTGGGGCCAACGTCCTGACTTTC.

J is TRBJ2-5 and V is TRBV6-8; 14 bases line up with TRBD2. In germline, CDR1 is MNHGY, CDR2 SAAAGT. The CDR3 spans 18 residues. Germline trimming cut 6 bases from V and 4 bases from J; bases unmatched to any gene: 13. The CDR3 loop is CASSPPRLAGGNSETQYF. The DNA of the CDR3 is TGTGCCAGCAGCCCTCCCCGACTAGCGGGAGGGAACTCAGAGACCCAGTACTTC.

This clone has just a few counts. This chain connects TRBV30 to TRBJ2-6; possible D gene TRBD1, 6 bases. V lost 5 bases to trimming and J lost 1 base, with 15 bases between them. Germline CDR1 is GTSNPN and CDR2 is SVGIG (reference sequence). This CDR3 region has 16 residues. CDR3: CAWGRDRPSGANVLTF. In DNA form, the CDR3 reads TGTGCCTGGGGTAGAGACAGGCCTTCTGGGGCCAACGTCCTGACTTTC.

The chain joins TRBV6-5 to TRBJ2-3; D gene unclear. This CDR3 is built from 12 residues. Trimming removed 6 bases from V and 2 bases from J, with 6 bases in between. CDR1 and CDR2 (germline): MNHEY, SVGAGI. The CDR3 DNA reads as TGTGCCAGCAGCAAAACCACAGATACGCAGTATTTT. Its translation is CASSKTTDTQYF.

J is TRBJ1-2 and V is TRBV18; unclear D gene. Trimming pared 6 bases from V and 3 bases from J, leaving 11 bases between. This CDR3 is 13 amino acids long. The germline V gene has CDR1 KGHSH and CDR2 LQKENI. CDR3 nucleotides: TGTGCCAGCTCCCGGGGTTTCGACTATGGCTACACCTTC. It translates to CASSRGFDYGYTF.

CDR3 loop: CASRPTLGDTIYF. CDR3 coding DNA: TGTGCCAGCAGACCGACCTTGGGAGACACCATATATTTT. J is TRBJ1-3 and V is TRBV6-5; the D is unclear. Germline CDR1 and CDR2: MNHEY and SVGAGI. Trimming removed 6 bases from V and 8 bases from J, with 14 bases in between. There are 13 residues in the CDR3.

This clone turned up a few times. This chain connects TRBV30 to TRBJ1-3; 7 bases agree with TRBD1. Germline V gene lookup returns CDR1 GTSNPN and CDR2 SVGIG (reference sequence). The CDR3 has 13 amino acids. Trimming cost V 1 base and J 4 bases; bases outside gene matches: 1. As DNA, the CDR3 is TGTGCCTGGAGTGGGGACAGAGGAAACACCATATATTTT. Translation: CAWSGDRGNTIYF.

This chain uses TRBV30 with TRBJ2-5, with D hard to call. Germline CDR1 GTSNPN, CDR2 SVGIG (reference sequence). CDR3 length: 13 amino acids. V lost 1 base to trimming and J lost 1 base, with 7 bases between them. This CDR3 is CAWSAQSQETQYF. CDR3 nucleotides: TGTGCCTGGAGTGCACAGAGCCAAGAGACCCAGTACTTC.

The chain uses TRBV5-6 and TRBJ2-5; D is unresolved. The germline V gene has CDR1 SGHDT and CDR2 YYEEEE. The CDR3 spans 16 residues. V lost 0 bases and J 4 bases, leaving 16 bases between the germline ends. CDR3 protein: CASSLAGRVSRETQYF. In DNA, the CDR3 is TGTGCCAGCAGCTTGGCAGGCCGGGTTAGTCGAGAGACCCAGTACTTC.

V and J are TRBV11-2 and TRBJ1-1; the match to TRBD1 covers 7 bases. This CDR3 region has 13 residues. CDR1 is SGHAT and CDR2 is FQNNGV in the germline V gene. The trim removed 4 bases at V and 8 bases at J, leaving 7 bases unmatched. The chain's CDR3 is CASSSIGQAEAFF. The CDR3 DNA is TGTGCCAGCAGCTCTATCGGACAGGCCGAAGCTTTCTTT.

The CDR3, as DNA: TGTGCCAGCAGTGGGGAAGCGGGAAGCCCCTACAATGAGCAGTTCTTC. Its protein is CASSGEAGSPYNEQFF. The V gene is TRBV2, the J gene TRBJ2-1; 7 bases line up with TRBD2. V lost 4 bases, J lost 2 bases, and 8 bases stayed unmatched. The germline gives CDR1 SNHLY, CDR2 FYNNEI. This CDR3 is built from 16 residues.

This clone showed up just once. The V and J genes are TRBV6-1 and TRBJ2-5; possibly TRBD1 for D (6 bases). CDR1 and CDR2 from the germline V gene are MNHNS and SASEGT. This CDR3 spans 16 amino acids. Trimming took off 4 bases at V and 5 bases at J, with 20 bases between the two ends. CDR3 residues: CASSAQGSRLWETQYF. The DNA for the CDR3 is TGTGCCAGCAGTGCCCAGGGGAGTAGGCTGTGGGAGACCCAGTACTTC.

The CDR3 loop reads CAISRNTEAFF. DNA for the CDR3: TGTGCCATCAGCAGGAACACTGAAGCTTTCTTT. The chain carries TRBV10-3 and TRBJ1-1; D gene uncertain. The V end lost 6 bases, the J end lost 1 base, and 3 bases lay between the germline ends. Per germline, CDR1 ENHRY and CDR2 SYGVKD. This CDR3 region has 11 residues.

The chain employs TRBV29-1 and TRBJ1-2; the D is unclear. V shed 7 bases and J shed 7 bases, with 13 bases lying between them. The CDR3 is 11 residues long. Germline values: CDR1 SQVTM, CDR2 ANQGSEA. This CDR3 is CSATGGGGYTF. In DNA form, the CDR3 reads TGCAGCGCTACGGGAGGTGGTGGCTACACCTTC.

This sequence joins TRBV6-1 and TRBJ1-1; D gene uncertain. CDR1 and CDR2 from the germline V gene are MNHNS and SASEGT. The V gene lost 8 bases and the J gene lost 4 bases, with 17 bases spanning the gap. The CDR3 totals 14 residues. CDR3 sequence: CASPDRGISTEAFF. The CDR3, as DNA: TGTGCCAGCCCAGATCGGGGAATAAGCACTGAAGCTTTCTTT.

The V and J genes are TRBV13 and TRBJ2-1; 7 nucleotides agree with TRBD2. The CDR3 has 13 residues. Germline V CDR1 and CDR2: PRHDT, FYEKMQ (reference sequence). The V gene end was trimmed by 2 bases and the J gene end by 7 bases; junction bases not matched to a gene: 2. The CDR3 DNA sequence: TGTGCCAGCAGCTTAACGGGAGGAAATGAGCAGTTCTTC. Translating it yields CASSLTGGNEQFF.

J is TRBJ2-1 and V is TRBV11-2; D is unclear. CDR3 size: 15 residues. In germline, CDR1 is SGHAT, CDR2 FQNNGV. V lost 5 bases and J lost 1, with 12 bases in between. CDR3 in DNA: TGTGCCAGCAGCGTTAGGATAGCATCCTACAATGAGCAGTTCTTC. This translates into CASSVRIASYNEQFF.

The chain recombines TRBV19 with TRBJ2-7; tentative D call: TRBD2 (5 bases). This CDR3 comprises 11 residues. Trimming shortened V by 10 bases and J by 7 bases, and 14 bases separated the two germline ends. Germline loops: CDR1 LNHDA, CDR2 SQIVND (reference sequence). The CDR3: CATSNFREQYF. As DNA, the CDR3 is TGTGCCACTAGCAACTTCCGGGAGCAGTACTTC.

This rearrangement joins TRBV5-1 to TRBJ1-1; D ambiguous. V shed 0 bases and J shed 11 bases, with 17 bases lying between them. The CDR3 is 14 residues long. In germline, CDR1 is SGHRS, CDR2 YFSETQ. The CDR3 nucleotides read TGCGCCAGCAGCTTGGGCGGGGTGGTGGATGAGGCTTTCTTT. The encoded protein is CASSLGGVVDEAFF.